Sequencing of this T cell receptor (beta chain) was carried out in a study of blood T cells in healthy people across ages. Overall study context: Researchers report that template switching captured about one barcoded beta molecule per two T cells.

Remarks on this clonotype: Its specificity is unknown.

The authors ran a second PCR of roughly 6 to 12 cycles using a sample-barcoded 5' primer and a J-beta primer mix. From the 5' RACE reads, TCRdb called clonotypes with MiXCR, one entry per CDR3 protein. The profile shows fewer than 1,000,000 distinct CDR3 sequences, around 45% of them singletons. The CDR3 is 13 residues long. V gave up 4 bases and J gave up 5 bases; unmatched junction bases: 5. The V gene's germline CDR1 is SGHRS and CDR2 YFSETQ. Study results and caveats: Bulk PBMC profiling left naive and antigen-experienced comparisons inconclusive. Naive T cell percentage strongly correlated with TCR beta diversity.

The chain employs TRBV5-1 and TRBJ2-7, with 8 bases aligning to TRBD2. The source material was blood. This clonotype was sampled from a man aged 55-75 years in good health. The CDR3: CASSMTSDDEQYF. CDR3 sequence (DNA): TGCGCCAGCAGCATGACTAGCGACGACGAGCAGTACTTC.